This entry is about one T cell receptor beta chain. What it binds is unknown. The sample belongs to a study of type 1 regulatory T cells. Study in general: T-allo10 is a Tr1-enriched, alloantigen-specific CD4 T cell product made in vitro.

Each CDR3 protein is one row after TCRdb ran MiXCR on the reads. The sample consists of about 65,000 distinct CDR3 sequences, roughly half of them appearing once. V lost 8 bases and J lost 2; bases outside the gene matches: 11. CDR3 length: 16 residues. Germline CDR1 and CDR2: ENHRY and SYGVKD. The V gene is TRBV10-3, the J gene TRBJ1-2, with 10 nucleotides matching TRBD1. This clonotype was obtained from a human donor in good health. Sequencing was done on a sample of cultured non-Tr1 T cells, either the whole culture or a sorted T cell fraction (not recorded which). CDR3: CAIRAGTGDPNYGYTF. The CDR3 DNA reads as TGTGCCATCCGCGCCGGGACAGGGGATCCAAACTATGGCTACACCTTC.